This TCR beta chain was captured by sequencing in a study of OX40 agonist ivuxolimab in advanced cancers. In germline, CDR1 is MGHDK, CDR2 SYGVNS. This CDR3 spans 14 amino acids. Between the trimmed V and J ends, which lost 4 bases and 3 bases, there was a span of 10 bases. Notes on the study in general: CD8+ T cells were the subset that, on average, had more expanded clones than CD4+. Antigen specificity of clonally expanded peripheral T cells was not established.

Comments on this clone: The antigen is unknown.

TCRdb's table, derived via immunoSEQ multiplex PCR, lists solely in-frame clones and lacks some. The sample comprises tens of thousands of clones, around 90% of which are singletons, and about 4.4% rests with the top ten. The receptor comes from an adult with an advanced solid tumor such as melanoma, head and neck, liver or kidney cancer. This chain joins TRBV25-1 and TRBJ2-4; no clear D gene. The sample consisted of CD4+ or CD8+ T cells sorted from blood, taken in a trial of the OX40 agonist ivuxolimab. CDR3 nucleotide sequence: TGTGCCAGCAGTGGGGATTACGGCAAAAACATTCAGTACTTC. This translates into CASSGDYGKNIQYF.